This entry concerns a single T cell receptor beta chain. Using immunoSEQ multiplex PCR, the repertoire was profiled, and TCRdb retains in-frame clones only, with some absent. The data hold roughly 83,000 clones, with about nine tenths observed a single time. CDR1 and CDR2 from the germline V gene are MDHEN and SYDVKM. CDR3 length: 17 residues. The V end lost 1 base, the J end lost 1 base, and 14 bases lay between the germline ends. This entry is derived from a study of T cell changes during pregnancy in multiple sclerosis. The chain has TRBV28 and TRBJ1-5; D might be TRBD1 (5 bases). The sequence came from a female donor in good health, serving as a control in a pregnancy study. Some clones in this sample may be carry-over from other donors' samples. The specimen was PBMCs, collected in the first trimester of pregnancy. Here the CDR3 reads CASSLFSGGESNQPQHF. DNA of the CDR3: TGTGCCAGCAGTTTATTTTCGGGGGGGGAGAGCAATCAGCCCCAGCATTTT.